This note documents a single T cell receptor (beta chain) sequence. This clone was found a few times. Its antigen remains unidentified. Within one base of it there is no much larger clone, and no base qualities were kept. Whole blood was collected in K2EDTA tubes by collaborating institutions according to the institutions' own protocols. For TCRbeta analysis, collaborator samples were shipped as frozen whole blood, as isolated PBMCs, or as DNA extracted from either sample type. The data originate from a study of blood T cell repertoires in COVID-19 (dated by TCRdb to 2020 to 2021). About the full investigation: Collaborator samples came from the United States, Italy and Spain and covered acute and convalescent phases of COVID-19. Where HLA class I and class II types were available, the types were taken from metadata supplied by the sample provider, not from assay-based typing. The material from the prospective study consisted of cDNA or gDNA derived from T cells, B-cell-depleted T cells, or PBMCs. The samples were drawn from two sources: the first 160 participants of the ongoing ImmuneRACE study, and 950 to 1,500 subjects contributed by 6 global collaborators. The sample metadata nearly always contained a de-identified subject ID, COVID-19 status, age in years and sex. The dataset comprised deeply sampled blood TCRbeta repertoires from subjects exposed to, actively infected with, or recovered from COVID-19. A freely available public database, intended as a resource for researchers studying the immune response to SARS-CoV-2, is where the repertoires were released.

TCRbeta CDR3 regions were amplified from genomic DNA by means of the immunoSEQ Assay, a bias-controlled multiplex PCR. Regarding the original processing steps: Within the assay, amplification of reference gene primers was used to estimate how many nucleated cells each sample contained. Sequence reads were collapsed and filtered to measure the absolute abundance of every unique TCRbeta CDR3 rearrangement. Productive Simpson clonality was computed per sample as the square root of Simpson's diversity index over productive rearrangements. Here the immuneACCESS table is served through TCRdb, limited to in-frame sequences with V and J called. Missing clones are a known gap in these copies; in checked studies unresolved V genes cover under half, and the rest lacks a known reason. Clonal size and the V and J genes are those of that table, whereas D and trimming came from the DNA. This sample is represented by 140,000 to 150,000 clones; 88% of them were singletons. The ten largest make up approximately 2% of the sample.

Points the paper makes about the study in general: The quantity of clinical and demographic metadata differed by source and by participant and was supplied without curation.

This sequence originates from a man between 65 and 80 years old with acute or convalescent COVID-19. The sequenced sample consisted of peripheral blood.

The CDR3 reads as follows: CASSFGTGGEAFF. At the DNA level, the sequence is TGTGCCAGCAGCTTTGGGACAGGGGGCGAAGCTTTCTTT. The sequence links TRBV5-5 to TRBJ1-1, with 12 middle bases fitting TRBD1. CDR1 and CDR2 were assigned from the germline V gene (reference sequence) as SGHKS and YYEKEE. The germline V and J ends show losses of 2 bases and 8 bases respectively, and no gene match explains 1 base of the junction. Measured from the cysteine to the phenylalanine, the CDR3 is 13 residues long. The only DNA kept is the CDR3, 39 bases in frame from the first base.